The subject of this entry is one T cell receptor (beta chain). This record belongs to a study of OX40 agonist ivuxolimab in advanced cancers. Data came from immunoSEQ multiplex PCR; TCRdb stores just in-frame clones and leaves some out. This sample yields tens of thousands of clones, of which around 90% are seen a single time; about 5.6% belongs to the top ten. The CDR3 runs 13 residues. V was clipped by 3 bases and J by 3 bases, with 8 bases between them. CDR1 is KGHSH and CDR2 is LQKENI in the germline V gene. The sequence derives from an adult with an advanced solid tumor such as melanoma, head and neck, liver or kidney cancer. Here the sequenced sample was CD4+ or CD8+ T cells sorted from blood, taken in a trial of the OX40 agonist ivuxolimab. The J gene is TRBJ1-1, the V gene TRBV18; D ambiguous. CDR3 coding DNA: TGTGCCAGCTCACCGAAATTAGACACTGAAGCTTTCTTT. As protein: CASSPKLDTEAFF.